This T cell receptor beta chain derives from a study of cytomegalovirus exposure and HLA in healthy donors. This clone appeared a single time. An approximately 120-subject validation cohort, separate from the 666-subject first cohort, supplied the donors. V shed 5 bases and J shed 2 bases, with 9 bases lying between them. The CDR3 is 13 residues long. CDR1 and CDR2 (germline): SGHAT, FQNNGV. Method: immunoSEQ multiplex PCR; TCRdb's copy keeps in-frame clones and lacks some. The profile shows about 330,000 clones, approximately 86% of them singletons. The J gene is TRBJ1-2, the V gene TRBV11-2; maybe TRBD1 (6 bases). Input material: PBMCs. The clonotype originates from a woman in her 30s in good health and CMV-seropositive. The CDR3 nucleotides are TGTGCCAGCAGCCCGGGGGCCAACTATGGCTACACCTTC. Its protein is CASSPGANYGYTF.